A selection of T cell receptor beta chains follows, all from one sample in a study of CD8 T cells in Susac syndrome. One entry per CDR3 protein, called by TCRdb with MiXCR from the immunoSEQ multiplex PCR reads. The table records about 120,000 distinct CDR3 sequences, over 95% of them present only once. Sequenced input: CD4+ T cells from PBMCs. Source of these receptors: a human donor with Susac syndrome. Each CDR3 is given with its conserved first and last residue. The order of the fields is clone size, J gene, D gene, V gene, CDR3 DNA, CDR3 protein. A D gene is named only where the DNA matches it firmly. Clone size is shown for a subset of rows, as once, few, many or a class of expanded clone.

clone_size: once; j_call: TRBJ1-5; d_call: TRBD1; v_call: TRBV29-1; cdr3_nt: TGCAGCGCGGGACAGAAAAATCAGCCCCAGCATTTT; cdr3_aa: CSAGQKNQPQHF
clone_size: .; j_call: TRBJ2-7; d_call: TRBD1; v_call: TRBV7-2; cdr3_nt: TGTGCCAGCAAAGTCGGACGACAGGGGGGGTACGAGCAGTACTTC; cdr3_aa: CASKVGRQGGYEQYF
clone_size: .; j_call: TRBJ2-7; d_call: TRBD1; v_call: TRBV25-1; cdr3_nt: TGTGCCAGCGGGCCCCCAACAGGGGACGAGCAGTACTTC; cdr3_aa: CASGPPTGDEQYF
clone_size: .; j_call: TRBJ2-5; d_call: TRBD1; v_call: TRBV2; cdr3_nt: TGTGCCAGCAGAATCCTCCGAGGGGACAGAAAGTACTTC; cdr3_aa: CASRILRGDRKYF
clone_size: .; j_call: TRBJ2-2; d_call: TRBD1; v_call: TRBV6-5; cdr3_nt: TGTGCCAGCAGCGAAACAGGGGGCTATGGCGGGGAGCTGTTTTTT; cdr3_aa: CASSETGGYGGELFF
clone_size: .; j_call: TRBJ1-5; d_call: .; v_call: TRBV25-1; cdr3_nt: TGTGCCAGCAGTGACGGGGGAAGCAATCAGCCCCAGCATTTT; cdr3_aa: CASSDGGSNQPQHF
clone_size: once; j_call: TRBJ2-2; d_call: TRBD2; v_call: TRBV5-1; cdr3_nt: TGCGCCAGCAGCTTGTTGGCGACTAGCGGCCTAGCGAACACCGGGGAGCTGTTTTTT; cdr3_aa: CASSLLATSGLANTGELFF
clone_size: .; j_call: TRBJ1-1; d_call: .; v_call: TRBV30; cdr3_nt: TGTGCCTGGAGTGCACAGGGTAACACTGAAGCTTTCTTT; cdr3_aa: CAWSAQGNTEAFF
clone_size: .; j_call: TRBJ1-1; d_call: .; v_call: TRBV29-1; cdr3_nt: TGCAGCGTTGTGCGGCCGTTGAACACTGAAGCTTTCTTT; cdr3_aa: CSVVRPLNTEAFF
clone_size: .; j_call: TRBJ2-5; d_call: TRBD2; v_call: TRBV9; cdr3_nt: TGTGCCAGCAGCGTAGAGTCGGGAGGGACCCAGTACTTC; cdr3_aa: CASSVESGGTQYF
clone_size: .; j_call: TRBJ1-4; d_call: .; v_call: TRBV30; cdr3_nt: TGTGCCTGGAGTGTACGTGGGGGGAATGAAAAACTGTTTTTT; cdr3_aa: CAWSVRGGNEKLFF
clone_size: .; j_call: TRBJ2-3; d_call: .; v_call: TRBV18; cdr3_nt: TGTGCCAGCTCACCCCAGCCAGCATTTGGGGGCACAGATACGCAGTATTTT; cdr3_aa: CASSPQPAFGGTDTQYF
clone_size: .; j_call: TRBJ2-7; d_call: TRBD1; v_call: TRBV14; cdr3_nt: TGTGCCAGCAGCCTCCGGGACAGGGTTTACGAGCAGTACTTC; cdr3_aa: CASSLRDRVYEQYF
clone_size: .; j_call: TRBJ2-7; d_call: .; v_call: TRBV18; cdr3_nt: TGTGCCAGCTCACCACCGTCCTATCCCTACGAGCAGTACTTC; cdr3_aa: CASSPPSYPYEQYF
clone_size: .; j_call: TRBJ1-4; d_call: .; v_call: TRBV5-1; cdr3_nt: TGCGCCAGCAGCTCGGGGGATAATGAAAAACTGTTTTTT; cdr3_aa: CASSSGDNEKLFF
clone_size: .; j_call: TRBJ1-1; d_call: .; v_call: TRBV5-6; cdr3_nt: TGTGCCAGCAGCTTTCGACGAATTGAAGCTTTCTTT; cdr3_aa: CASSFRRIEAFF
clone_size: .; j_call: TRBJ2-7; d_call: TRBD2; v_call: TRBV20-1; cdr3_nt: TGCAGTGCCCGGGATGGTGGCGGGGGATTCTACGAGCAGTACTTC; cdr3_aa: CSARDGGGGFYEQYF
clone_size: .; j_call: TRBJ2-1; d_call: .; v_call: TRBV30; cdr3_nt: TGTGCCTGGAGTAGGCAGTACAATGAGCAGTTCTTC; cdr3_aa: CAWSRQYNEQFF
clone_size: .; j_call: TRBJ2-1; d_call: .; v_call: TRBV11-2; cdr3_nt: TGTGCCAGCAGCTTGTCTCGAGTGTTCGGGGATGAGCAGTTCTTC; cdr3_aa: CASSLSRVFGDEQFF
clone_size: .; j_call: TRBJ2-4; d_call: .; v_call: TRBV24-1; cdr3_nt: TGTGCCACCAGTGATACAAACACCGACATTCAGTACTTC; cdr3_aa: CATSDTNTDIQYF
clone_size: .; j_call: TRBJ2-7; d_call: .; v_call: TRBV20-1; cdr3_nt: TGCAGTGCTTCGCTTCTAGGCTACGAGCAGTACTTC; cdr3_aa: CSASLLGYEQYF
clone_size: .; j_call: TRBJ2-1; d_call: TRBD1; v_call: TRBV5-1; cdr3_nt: TGCGCCAGCAGCTCGGACAGGGGTCCATATAATGAGCAGTTCTTC; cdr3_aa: CASSSDRGPYNEQFF
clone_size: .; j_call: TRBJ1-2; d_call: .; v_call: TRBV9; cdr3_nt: TGTGCCAGCAGCAAAGACCCCTTAGTTAACTATGGCTACACCTTC; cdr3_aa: CASSKDPLVNYGYTF
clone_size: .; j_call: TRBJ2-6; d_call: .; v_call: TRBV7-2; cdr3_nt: TGTGCCAGCAGCACACAGAGCTCTGGGGCCAACGTCCTGACTTTC; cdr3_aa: CASSTQSSGANVLTF
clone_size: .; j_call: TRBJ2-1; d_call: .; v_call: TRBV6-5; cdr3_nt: TGTGCCAGCAGTTATCCCGGGCGGGGCAAGCAGTTCTTC; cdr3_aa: CASSYPGRGKQFF
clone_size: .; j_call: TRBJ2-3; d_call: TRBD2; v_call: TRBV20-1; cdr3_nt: TGCAGTGCTAGGGGAGGGAGTAACACAGATACGCAGTATTTT; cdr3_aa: CSARGGSNTDTQYF
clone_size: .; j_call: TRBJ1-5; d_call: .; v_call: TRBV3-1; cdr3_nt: TGTGCCAGCAGCCAGTTAGGGCGGCCCCAGCATTTT; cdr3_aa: CASSQLGRPQHF
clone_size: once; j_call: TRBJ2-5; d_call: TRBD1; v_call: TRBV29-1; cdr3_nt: TGCAGCGTTTGGACAGGTGGGGAGACCCAGTACTTC; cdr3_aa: CSVWTGGETQYF
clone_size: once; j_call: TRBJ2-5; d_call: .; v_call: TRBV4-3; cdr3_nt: TGCGCCAGCAGCCCGCGTGTGGGGGCGAGGACAGAGACCCAGTACTTC; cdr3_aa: CASSPRVGARTETQYF
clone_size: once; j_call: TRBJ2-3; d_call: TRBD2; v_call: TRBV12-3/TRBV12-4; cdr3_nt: TGTGCCAGCAGTTTGATTAGCGGGAGGGATACGCAGTATTTT; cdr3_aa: CASSLISGRDTQYF
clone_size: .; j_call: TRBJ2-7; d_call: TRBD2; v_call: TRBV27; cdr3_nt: TGTGCCAGCAGGGCGGGAGGGTCTCTCGGCGAGCAGTACTTC; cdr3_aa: CASRAGGSLGEQYF
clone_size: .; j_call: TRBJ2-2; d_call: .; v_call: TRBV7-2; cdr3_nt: TGTGCCAGCAGCCCGGGACTCGACGGGGAGCTGTTTTTT; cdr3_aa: CASSPGLDGELFF